This T cell receptor (beta chain) was observed in a study of cytomegalovirus exposure and HLA in healthy donors (dated by TCRdb to 2015 to 2018). A note on the overall study: According to an earlier analysis of a few hundred of the donors, 150 million to 200 million T cells yielded 90 million to 140 million unique TCR beta sequences and about 300 Gb of sequence data. Roughly 290 gigabases of sequencing data and 91 million or so unique TCR sequences made up an early release that covered approximately 700 HLA-typed donors. The study aimed to test whether cataloging public T cell receptors could reveal signatures of past pathogen exposure. A later genetic analysis took genome-wide SNP genotypes for about 55% of the 666 donors and used that subset as a discovery cohort. Five DR-DQ haplotypes were treated as single units for association and clustering because of strong linkage in the cohort. A later analysis re-analyzed previously published TCR beta repertoires from 666 donors and added high-resolution HLA genotyping to study TCR occurrence patterns. Besides the first cohort of about 730 subjects, a separate validation cohort made up of 120 different subjects was used. To decide whether each TCR beta V gene segment behaved as functional or pseudogenic, an earlier analysis of over 500 of the donors relied on high-throughput TCR beta sequencing. Of the 300 to 400 genotyped donors, over 70% fell in the genetic ancestry cluster associated with self-reported Caucasian donors. Typing coverage varied by locus: roughly 629-640 donors for A, B, C, DRB1 and DQB1; approximately 500 for DQA1; approximately 570 for DPA1; some 470 for DPB1. Among roughly 400 genotyped donors of the cohort, an average of around 220,000 unique TCR beta nucleotide sequences was sequenced per donor, of which roughly 17% were non-productive. HLA typing included class I and class II loci at four-digit resolution. Rather than using new phenotypic data, the later analysis identified candidate immune exposures from TCR beta sequences and from how often those sequences occurred across donors. To predict cytomegalovirus infection status, the study combined high-throughput TCR immunosequencing, statistical association of individual TCRs with disease status, and machine learning. Every discovery cohort repertoire had been produced on one sequencing platform. The T cell repertoires of several hundred subjects were profiled by immunosequencing and related to cytomegalovirus serostatus. Donor age, sex, ethnicity and CMV serostatus were compiled alongside the repertoire data. What the study reported, not specific to this receptor: Because HLA typing was unavailable for some donors at each locus, only the typed subset was used in association tests. The classifier was reported to diagnose cytomegalovirus status with high specificity and sensitivity in both the original and validation cohorts. Assigning TCR associations to individual alleles was difficult when HLA alleles, especially DR and DQ, strongly co-occurred. A later analysis found that TCR association rates varied across HLA loci, with DRB1 alleles showing the most associated TCRs and HLA-C alleles the fewest. A few of the identified cytomegalovirus-associated TCR beta chains were confirmed in vitro to be specific for cytomegalovirus antigens. This cohort had only TCR beta chains sequenced, and the lack of alpha or paired-chain data limited which features could be detected. It was suggested by the authors that the approach could potentially be generalized to other disease states and immunological phenotypes. A further reported finding was that TCR beta sequences accurately predicted the HLA-A and HLA-B alleles for most subjects in the first cohort. Some IMGT-functional V segments, including TRBV6-2 and TRBV6-3, could not be distinguished by the 87-base-pair reads and were therefore excluded. About 17 rarely observed V segments, including chromosome 9 orphons, were excluded from the earlier analysis of approximately 500 of the donors because counts were too low. Roughly uniform sequencing depth across donors was assumed in presence/absence analyses, although this assumption may not hold. A later genetic analysis associated a missense DCLRE1C variant with V-gene and J-gene trimming of TCR beta chains, and an independent cohort replicated the association. In a later analysis, HLA-associated TCR beta chains were found to be more clonally expanded and to have lower generation probabilities than equally common non-associated chains. A total of about 180 TCR beta chains were listed by the study as associated with cytomegalovirus. According to a later genetic analysis, donors in an Asian-associated ancestry cluster had fewer N-insertions in productive TCRs than the roughly 700-donor mean. A cluster of highly shared sequence variants was judged likely to represent a technical artifact of the sequencing pipeline. Linkage disequilibrium might explain the correlated functional status among segregating V segments, but an unknown experimental factor could not be excluded. In an earlier analysis of 587 of the donors, most TCR beta V segments appeared in productive rearrangements about 90% or about 30% of the time, broadly matching IMGT annotations. In a later analysis, more than 15,000 TCR beta sequences were associated with specific HLA alleles at a false discovery rate of 0.05. Most TCR sequences were observed very rarely across donors, whereas some public TCRs were present in many individuals. The only immune exposure information available for the cohort was CMV serostatus. A later analysis found that most CMV-associated TCR beta chains appeared HLA-restricted, with HLA associations seemingly driven largely by CMV exposure. In a later analysis, several top co-occurrence clusters were reported to appear linked to parvovirus B19, influenza, CMV and Epstein-Barr virus.

The cohort was made up of about 610 healthy bone marrow donors. All cohort members were sampled while nominally healthy, although unrecorded immune exposures were likely present. The donor was CMV seronegative and was included in the group of 352 seronegative cohort members. Each donor provided a peripheral blood sample, and peripheral blood mononuclear cells were used for TCR beta sequencing. The Qiagen DNeasy Blood Extraction Kit was used to extract genomic DNA from the blood cell samples. Spanning cysteine to phenylalanine, the CDR3 consists of 14 amino acids. The kept DNA is CDR3 alone, 42 bases in frame from the first base. Taken from the germline V gene, the CDR1 and CDR2 loops are SGHRS and YFSETQ. V ends up 9 bases short and J 0 bases short, with an unmatched junction base count of 3. Libraries were built with the immunoSEQ multiplex PCR assay. For the multiplex PCR, a mixture combining 60 forward primers for TCR Vbeta segments and 13 reverse primers for TCR Jbeta segments was used. The CDR3 region of rearranged TCR beta genes was amplified from genomic DNA with a multiplex PCR assay. The Illumina HiSeq System was used to sequence the amplified TCR beta libraries as 87-base-pair reads. As for the original processing: A later analysis tallied around 87 million unique TCR beta chains across the 640 or so repertoires, and about 10 million of those chains were shared by two or more donors. Raw reads were error-corrected and collapsed into unique sequences by a nearest-neighbor algorithm in which closely related sequences were merged to remove PCR and sequencing errors. Alignment of CDR3 sequences to IMGT reference sequences was used to assign V, D and J gene segments. For a sequence to be retained, at least a six-nucleotide match to both a V gene segment and a J gene segment was required. A rearrangement was called productive if the CDR3 had no stop codons and remained in frame with V and J, and every other rearrangement was called non-productive. Following IMGT convention, CDR3 was defined as the stretch from the second conserved V-encoded cysteine up to the conserved J-encoded phenylalanine. Sequences without an unambiguous match to a single V gene segment were excluded from the earlier analysis of 450 to 650 of the donors. In an earlier analysis of about 590 of the donors, a V segment was called functional when productive rearrangements were above 56.7%, and segregating when the standard deviation between donors exceeded 5%. A statistical classification framework was built to diagnose cytomegalovirus status from the catalog of TCR beta chain sequences. In a later analysis, TCR nucleotide sequences were compared against IMGT/GENE-DB human TR gene sequences so that V and J genes could be assigned. Using the TCRdist pipeline, a later analysis assigned CDR3 sequences along with most-parsimonious VDJ recombination scenarios. In a later analysis, each TCR beta chain was defined by its CDR3 amino acid sequence together with its V-gene family, and reads without a unique V-gene family were excluded. To address suspected cross-contamination and a sequencing artifact, a later analysis removed a few hundred highly shared, low-generation-probability nucleotide sequences. In a later analysis, a clonal expansion index for each public chain was calculated from normalized within-repertoire ranks of inferred template counts. In a later analysis, generation probabilities were computed with a VDJ recombination model fitted to out-of-frame rearrangements, and the resulting probabilities were checked against IGoR. In a later analysis, hypergeometric tests were used to score TCR-TCR, TCR-HLA and TCR-CMV co-occurrence, with a repertoire-size bias correction applied to TCR pairs. A later analysis estimated false discovery rates by permuting HLA or CMV assignments 20 times. In a later analysis, co-occurring TCRs were grouped using DBSCAN, and TCRdist sequence similarity was added for clustering within HLA-allele-positive subsets. Repertoires with fewer than 30,000 or more than 120,000 public chains, plus five repertoires with anomalous nucleotide sharing, were excluded from co-occurrence clustering. This immuneACCESS table, as held by TCRdb, lists in-frame sequences with V and J called but not all clones. Of the missing ones, under half trace to an unresolved V gene in checked studies; the others have no known cause. V, J and clone size are taken as reported in that table, and D and trimming were inferred from the DNA itself. The sample data list 150,000 or so clones, and around three quarters of these were observed just once. The ten largest clones capture roughly 4% of the sample.

Remarks on this clone: Its antigen is currently not known. No per-base quality is available; no much larger clone lies one base away.

The chain joins TRBV5-1 to TRBJ2-3, and 11 bases in between align with TRBD2. The receptor's source is a woman aged 40 to 55 in good health and CMV-seronegative. The specimen was PBMCs. CDR3 loop: CATGTSGSTDTQYF. The nucleotide sequence is TGCGCCACCGGGACTAGCGGAAGCACAGATACGCAGTATTTT.